The 15 T cell receptor beta chains in this list originate from one sample, sequenced in a study of response to subunit inactivated influenza vaccine. Via MiXCR, TCRdb re-called the RT-PCR reads, giving one row per CDR3 protein. The table records about 540,000 distinct CDR3 sequences, less than 25% of them present only once. The same data also contributed to another study, on T cells expressing NK-cell markers. That paper adds: UMIs accompanied the 5'RACE template switching by which TCR beta cDNA was made.

This material consisted of CD4+ T cells sorted from PBMCs, taken roughly 12 days after vaccination. These receptors originate from a man between 50 and 59 years old who received an inactivated influenza vaccine.

The gene calls are TRBV30 and TRBJ2-2, with no clear D. The CDR3 covers 14 residues. The V and J ends lost 2 bases and 5 bases respectively, with 12 bases between them. Looked up from germline, CDR1 is GTSNPN and CDR2 is SVGIG (reference sequence). Here the CDR3 DNA reads TGTGCCTGGAGTAGGGCTGCGCGGACCGGGGAGCTGTTTTTT. The encoded protein is CAWSRAARTGELFF.

The chain carries TRBV7-9 and TRBJ2-1; TRBD1 might be the D (5 bases). V was cut by 5 bases and J by 13 bases, with 12 bases left in between. Germline V CDR1 and CDR2: SEHNR, FQNEAQ (reference sequence). This CDR3 has 11 residues. CDR3 nucleotide sequence: TGTGCCAGCAGCGCCAGGGATCGCCAGTTCTTC. Encoded protein: CASSARDRQFF. The whole variable domain, filled in from reference TRBV7-9 and TRBJ2-1, reads DTGVSQNPRHKITKRGQNVTFRCDPISEHNRLYWYRQTLGQGPEFLTYFQNEAQLEKSRLLSDRFSAERPKGSFSTLEIQRTEQGDSAMYLCASSARDRQFFGPGTRLTVL.

J is TRBJ2-2 and V is TRBV18, with a possible D match to TRBD2 (5 bases). CDR3 size: 13 residues. The V and J ends lost 6 bases and 6 bases respectively, with 11 bases between them. Germline assignment: CDR1 KGHSH and CDR2 LQKENI. The CDR3 is CASSPTRAGELFF. The DNA of the CDR3 is TGTGCCAGCTCGCCTACTAGGGCCGGGGAGCTGTTTTTT.

This clonotype was found a few times. The V call is TRBV29-1, the J call TRBJ2-7, with no clear D. V lost 5 bases and J 3 bases, leaving 11 bases between the germline ends. Per germline, CDR1 SQVTM and CDR2 ANQGSEA. This CDR3 contains 12 residues. The CDR3 loop reads CSVQLGYYEQYF. The CDR3 DNA reads TGCAGCGTTCAGTTAGGATACTACGAGCAGTACTTC.

This clonotype was observed at least ten times. V gene TRBV6-1 combines with J gene TRBJ2-1; 11 nucleotides agree with TRBD2. The CDR3 contains 15 residues. The germline gives CDR1 MNHNS, CDR2 SASEGT. V lost 4 bases to trimming and J lost 3 bases; unmatched junction nucleotides: 2. The CDR3 bases are TGTGCCAGCAGTGGGGGACTAGCGGTCTACAATGAGCAGTTCTTC. Translation gives CASSGGLAVYNEQFF.

The chain combines TRBV5-1 with TRBJ1-4; TRBD1 agrees at 12 bases. Trimming at V came to 5 bases and at J to 8 bases, leaving 4 bases not matched to a gene. Germline V gives CDR1 SGHRS, CDR2 YFSETQ. The CDR3 has 14 amino acids. CDR3 residues: CASRPGTGGEKLFF. In DNA form, the CDR3 reads TGCGCCAGCAGACCCGGGACAGGGGGCGAAAAACTGTTTTTT.

This clonotype turned up a few times. The chain is built from TRBV20-1 and TRBJ1-1; the D is unclear. CDR3 length equals 15 residues. Germline V lookup: CDR1 DFQATT, CDR2 SNEGSKA (reference sequence). V was shortened by 6 bases and J by 2 bases, with 19 bases between the two germline ends. CDR3 loop: CSAKGSLDLNTEAFF. As DNA, the CDR3 is TGCAGTGCCAAGGGTAGCCTGGACCTCAACACTGAAGCTTTCTTT.

The chain uses TRBV6-2 or TRBV6-3 and TRBJ2-7; 11 bases fit TRBD2. V trimming: 4 bases; J trimming: 3 bases; junction bases outside the gene matches: 5. CDR3 length: 15 residues. The V gene's germline CDR1 is MNHEY and CDR2 SVGEGT. This chain's CDR3 is CASSFSTSGGYEQYF. The CDR3, as DNA: TGTGCCAGCAGTTTTAGTACTAGCGGGGGCTACGAGCAGTACTTC.

The sample holds a few counts of this clonotype. The V and J genes are TRBV3-1 and TRBJ2-7, with TRBD2 matching 16 bases. CDR1 is LGHDT and CDR2 is YNNKEL in the germline V gene (reference sequence). This CDR3 region has 18 residues. The V and J ends lost 3 bases and 2 bases, in that order; junction bases with no gene match: 7. The CDR3 protein is CASSHRPGTSGRAYEQYF. In DNA form, the CDR3 reads TGTGCCAGCAGCCACCGTCCCGGGACTAGCGGGAGGGCCTACGAGCAGTACTTC.

This clonotype has a single count. The chain has TRBV29-1 and TRBJ2-7; D assignment may be TRBD1 or TRBD2 (6 bases each). CDR3 size: 13 residues. Germline CDR1 and CDR2: SQVTM and ANQGSEA. V lost 5 bases, J lost 10 bases, and 21 bases lay in between. CDR3 residues: CSVNIDGVGGQYF. DNA for the CDR3: TGCAGCGTTAATATTGATGGGGTGGGGGGCCAGTACTTC.

The chain is built from TRBV7-2 and TRBJ2-5; the D is unclear. Trimming took 5 bases from V and 5 from J, leaving 18 bases between them. CDR1 is SGHTA and CDR2 is FQGNSA in the germline V gene. This CDR3 is built from 15 residues. In DNA, the CDR3 is TGTGCCAGCAGCCAAGGTAGACGTACCCGGGAGACCCAGTACTTC. It specifies CASSQGRRTRETQYF.

The chain employs TRBV20-1 and TRBJ2-1; the D gene is possibly TRBD2 (6 bases). The V end lost 6 bases, the J end lost 0 bases, and 12 bases lay between the germline ends. The CDR3 is made up of 14 amino acids. Germline lookup yields CDR1 DFQATT and CDR2 SNEGSKA (reference sequence). The CDR3 sequence: CSARRGTSYNEQFF. CDR3 nucleotides: TGCAGTGCCCGGCGGGGTACCTCCTACAATGAGCAGTTCTTC.

The chain carries TRBV7-2 and TRBJ2-4; possibly TRBD1 for D (5 bases). The CDR3 is 17 residues long. CDR1 and CDR2 (germline): SGHTA, FQGNSA. Trimming cost V 2 bases and J 0 bases, with 14 bases left between them. CDR3 in DNA: TGTGCCAGCAGCTTACTCGACAGTATCATAGCCAAAAACATTCAGTACTTC. This gives the protein CASSLLDSIIAKNIQYF.

The rearrangement joins TRBV20-1 to TRBJ2-7; D possibly uses TRBD1 or TRBD2 (6 bases each). The CDR3 runs 14 residues. With 5 bases removed from V and 2 bases from J, the gap between germline ends came to 16 bases. The germline V gene encodes CDR1 DFQATT and CDR2 SNEGSKA (reference sequence). Here the CDR3 reads CSAGGTSNTYEQYF. The CDR3 coding sequence is TGCAGTGCTGGCGGGACATCTAACACCTACGAGCAGTACTTC.

This chain joins TRBV7-2 and TRBJ2-5; 8 bases fit TRBD2. V dropped 5 bases and J dropped 4; count of bases not matched to a gene: 12. The CDR3 covers 16 residues. Per the germline V gene, CDR1 is SGHTA and CDR2 is FQGNSA. The chain's CDR3 is CASSHTISGAGETQYF. In DNA form, the CDR3 reads TGTGCCAGCAGCCACACTATTAGCGGGGCAGGAGAGACCCAGTACTTC.